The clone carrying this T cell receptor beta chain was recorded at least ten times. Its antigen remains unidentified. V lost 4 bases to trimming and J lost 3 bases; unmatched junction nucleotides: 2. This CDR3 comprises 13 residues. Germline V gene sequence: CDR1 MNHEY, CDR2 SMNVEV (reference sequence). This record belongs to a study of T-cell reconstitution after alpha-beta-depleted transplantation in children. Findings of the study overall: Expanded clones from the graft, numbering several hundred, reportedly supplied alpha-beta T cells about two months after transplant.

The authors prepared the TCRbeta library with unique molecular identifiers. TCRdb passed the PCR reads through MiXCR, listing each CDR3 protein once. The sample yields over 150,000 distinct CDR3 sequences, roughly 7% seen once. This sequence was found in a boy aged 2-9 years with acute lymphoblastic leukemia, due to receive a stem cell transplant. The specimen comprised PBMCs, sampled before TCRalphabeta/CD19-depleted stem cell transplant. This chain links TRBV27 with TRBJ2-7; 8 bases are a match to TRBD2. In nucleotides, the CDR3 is TGTGCCAGCAGTTCCGGGACTAGCTACGAGCAGTACTTC. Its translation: CASSSGTSYEQYF.